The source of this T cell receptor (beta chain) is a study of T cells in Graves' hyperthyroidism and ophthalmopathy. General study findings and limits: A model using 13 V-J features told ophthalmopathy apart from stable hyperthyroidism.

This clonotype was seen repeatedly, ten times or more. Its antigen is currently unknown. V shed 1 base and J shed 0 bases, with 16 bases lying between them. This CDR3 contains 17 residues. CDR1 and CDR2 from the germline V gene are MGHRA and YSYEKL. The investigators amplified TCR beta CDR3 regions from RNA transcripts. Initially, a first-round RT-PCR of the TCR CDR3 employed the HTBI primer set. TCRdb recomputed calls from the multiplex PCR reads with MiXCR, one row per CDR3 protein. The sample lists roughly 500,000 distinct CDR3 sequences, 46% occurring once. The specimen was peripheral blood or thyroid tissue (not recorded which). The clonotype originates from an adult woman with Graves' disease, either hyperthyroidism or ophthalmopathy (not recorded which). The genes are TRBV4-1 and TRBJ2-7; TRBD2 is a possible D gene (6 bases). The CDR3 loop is CASSQVWSGPSSYEQYF. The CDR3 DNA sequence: TGCGCCAGCAGCCAAGTATGGAGCGGGCCGAGCTCCTACGAGCAGTACTTC.